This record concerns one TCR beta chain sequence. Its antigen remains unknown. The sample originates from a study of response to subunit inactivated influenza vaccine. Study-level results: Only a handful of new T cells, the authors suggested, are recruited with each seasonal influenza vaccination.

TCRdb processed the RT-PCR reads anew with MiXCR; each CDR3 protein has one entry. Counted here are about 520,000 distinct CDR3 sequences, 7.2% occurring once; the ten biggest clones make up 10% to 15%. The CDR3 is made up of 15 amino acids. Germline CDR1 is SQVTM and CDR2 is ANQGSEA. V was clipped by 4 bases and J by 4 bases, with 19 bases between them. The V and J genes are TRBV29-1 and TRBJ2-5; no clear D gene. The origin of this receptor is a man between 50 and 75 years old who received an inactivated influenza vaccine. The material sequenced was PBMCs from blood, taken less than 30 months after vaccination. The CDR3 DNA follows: TGCAGCGTTGTTGGGCTGGTTTTGAAAGGAGAGACCCAGTACTTC. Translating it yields CSVVGLVLKGETQYF.